The sequence of this TCR beta chain was determined in a study of shared clonotypes between healthy human individuals. The overall study: Three plates were used per donor for CD4 naive, three for CD4 memory, two for CD8 naive and one for CD8 memory.

Repertoires were generated with immunoSEQ multiplex PCR, while TCRdb's copy carries only in-frame clones and drops some. The repertoire holds around 1.6 million clones, with approximately 98% as singletons. Material for sequencing was naive CD4+ T cells sorted from blood. Described subset: CD45RA+ positively selected. The origin of this receptor is a man aged 30 to 45 in good health.

Here the CDR3 reads CASSLRTSGTPSAQYF. CDR3 in DNA: TGTGCCAGTAGTCTTCGGACTAGCGGGACTCCTTCGGCCCAGTACTTC. The chain has TRBV19 and TRBJ2-5, with TRBD2 matching over 12 bases. The CDR3 spans 16 residues. V shed 5 bases and J 9 bases; nucleotides not matched to a gene: 13. Germline V lookup: CDR1 LNHDA, CDR2 SQIVND (reference sequence).